One T cell receptor beta chain is described in this entry. As yet, its antigen is unknown. The data were taken from a study of yellow fever vaccine responses in identical twins. Findings of the study overall: Vaccine T cell responses of twins reportedly seemed partly convergent and partly personalized.

The CDR3 runs 14 residues. Germline V CDR1 and CDR2: SGHAT, FQNNGV. V was pared by 4 bases and J by 9 bases, with 3 bases of the junction left unmatched. TCRdb reprocessed the RT-PCR reads with MiXCR, giving one entry per CDR3 protein. Of 9,500 to 11,000 distinct CDR3 sequences listed, approximately 80% were seen once; the top ten hold nearly 7.5%. Sample: T cells from blood (PBMCs), unsorted or a sorted subset (not recorded which), taken before or after yellow fever vaccination (not recorded which). This chain connects TRBV11-2 to TRBJ1-6; 10 bases agree with TRBD1. The source of this sequence is a woman in her late teens or twenties who received the yellow fever vaccine. The CDR3 reads CASSSGQGRSPLHF. CDR3 DNA: TGTGCCAGCAGCTCGGGACAGGGGCGTTCACCCCTCCACTTT.